The clone carrying this T cell receptor (beta chain) was found many times. Its antigen is as yet unknown. CDR3 length: 16 amino acids. V was pared by 0 bases and J by 4 bases, with 6 bases of the junction left unmatched. The germline gives CDR1 SGHNT, CDR2 YYREEE (reference sequence). This sample stems from a study of naive and memory T cell subsets. Findings of the study overall: This RNA-based method may be sensitive to activation-related transcript changes.

Amplification of ligated cDNA took four PCR rounds with SP2 and nested alpha and beta constant primers. TCRdb processed the 5' RACE reads anew with MiXCR; each CDR3 protein has one entry. The table records approximately 49,000 distinct CDR3 sequences, approximately 4.8% of them present only once. A UMI-containing oligonucleotide was joined by 3' ligation to the TCR cDNA template. V and J are TRBV5-4 and TRBJ2-1; TRBD1 matches 8 bases. The origin of this receptor is a female donor in good health. The CDR3, as DNA: TGTGCCAGCAGCTTGGCCGCAGGGGGCCTATACAATGAGCAGTTCTTC. Residues: CASSLAAGGLYNEQFF.